The entry that follows covers one TCR beta chain sequence. Its matching antigen is unknown. This entry comes from a study of T cell repertoires in cytomegalovirus infection. Study-wide context: Matching HLA type and CMV infection were both indicated by public TCR beta signatures. Broader study findings: Adding up the frequency of public TCR beta families identified people who carried CMV plus the relevant HLA. Predominance within the ex vivo response was attributable to HLA-C-restricted CMV-specific TCR beta clonotypes.

TCRdb re-called the reads through MiXCR, storing one row per CDR3 protein. This table has some 150,000 distinct CDR3 sequences, around 20% appearing once. Sequencing input: PBMCs. The TCR comes from a human donor in good health (CMV status not recorded). Some clones in this sample may be carry-over from other donors' samples.

DNA for the CDR3: TGCAGCGGTGTTCAGGGGGCGCATGGCTACACCTTC. Its translation is CSGVQGAHGYTF. The chain recombines TRBV29-1 with TRBJ1-2, with 8 bases aligning to TRBD1. CDR1 is SQVTM and CDR2 is ANQGSEA in the germline V gene. The CDR3 spans 12 residues. Trimming at V came to 7 bases and at J to 6 bases, leaving 7 bases not matched to a gene.